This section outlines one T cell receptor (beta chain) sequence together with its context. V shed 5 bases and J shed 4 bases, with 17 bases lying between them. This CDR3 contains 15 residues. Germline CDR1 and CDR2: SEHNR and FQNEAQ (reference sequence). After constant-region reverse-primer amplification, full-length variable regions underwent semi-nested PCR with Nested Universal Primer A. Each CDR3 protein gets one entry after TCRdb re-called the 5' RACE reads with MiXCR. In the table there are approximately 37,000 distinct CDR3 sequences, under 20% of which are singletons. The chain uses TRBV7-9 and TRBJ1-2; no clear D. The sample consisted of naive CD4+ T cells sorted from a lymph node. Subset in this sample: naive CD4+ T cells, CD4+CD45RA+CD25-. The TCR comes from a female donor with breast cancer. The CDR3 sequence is CASSPTGRGSYGYTF. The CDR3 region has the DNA TGTGCCAGCAGCCCCACGGGAAGAGGGTCCTATGGCTACACCTTC. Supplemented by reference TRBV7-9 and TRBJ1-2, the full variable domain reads DTGVSQNPRHKITKRGQNVTFRCDPISEHNRLYWYRQTLGQGPEFLTYFQNEAQLEKSRLLSDRFSAERPKGSFSTLEIQRTEQGDSAMYLCASSPTGRGSYGYTFGSGTRLTVV.